These T cell receptor beta chains were read from a single sample in a study of OX40 agonist ivuxolimab in advanced cancers. The method was immunoSEQ multiplex PCR; TCRdb's version includes in-frame clones alone and lacks a portion of them. The sample yields approximately 80,000 clones, around 90% seen once. The material sequenced was CD4+ or CD8+ T cells sorted from blood, taken in a trial of the OX40 agonist ivuxolimab. The receptors stem from an adult with an advanced solid tumor such as melanoma, head and neck, liver or kidney cancer. The CDR3 runs from the conserved cysteine through the conserved F or W.

TRBJ1-1	TRBV6-1	CASSHIRNTEAFF
TRBJ1-5	TRBV2	CASRWDRGGQPQHF
TRBJ2-1	TRBV4-1	CASSQVPPPAGRGQFF
TRBJ1-1	TRBV28	CATTLGEAFF
TRBJ1-2	TRBV7-9	CASSLSGVNYGYTF
TRBJ1-6	TRBV30	CAWSAIYNSPLHF
TRBJ2-7	TRBV10-3	CAISRPRDQQYF
TRBJ1-6	TRBV11-2	CASSLSGQSSPLHF
TRBJ2-7	TRBV7-2	CASSLAGTGSYEQYF
TRBJ1-5	TRBV19	CASTPPGNSNQPQHF
TRBJ1-2	TRBV19	CASSIGTAVYGYTF
TRBJ1-4	TRBV6-5	CASSLSATNEKLFF
TRBJ1-1	TRBV6-1	CASDRGLRMNTEAFF
TRBJ2-7	TRBV18	CASSYGLPYEQYF
TRBJ1-3	TRBV11-2	CASSTTGFGNTIYF
TRBJ2-5	TRBV2	CASKASGDEYF
TRBJ1-3	TRBV7-2	CASSLSGSGNTIYF
TRBJ2-6	TRBV19	CASSRGRGRSGANVLTF
TRBJ2-5	TRBV5-1	CASSLGLLGVEETQYF
TRBJ2-3	TRBV5-1	CASSVEGTDTQYF
TRBJ2-7	TRBV11-2	CASSGGVQFGRAYEQYF
TRBJ2-1	TRBV29-1	CSVEPGLAGVNEQFF
TRBJ2-5	TRBV7-9	CASSLDVGGVQETQYF
TRBJ2-1	TRBV5-4	CASSPTSGRSYNEQFF
TRBJ2-3	TRBV10-2	CASNYLDTQYF